This record looks at one T cell receptor (beta chain) sequence and its context. Authors' methods: Per sample, the median was around 100,000 TCRs, with values from around 25,000 to 690,000. Using its own MiXCR run on the RACE reads, TCRdb lists one record per CDR3 protein. The V and J calls follow TCRdb's processing rather than the paper's. Among roughly 180,000 distinct CDR3 sequences listed, approximately 20% were seen once. Time point noted: patch test 1, 2 weeks after DPC sensitization. Treatment noted: therapeutic diphenylcyclopropenone sensitization with weekly scalp DPC. CDR1 and CDR2 (germline): SGHAT, FQNNGV. V was clipped by 5 bases and J by 0 bases, with 6 bases between them. The CDR3 sequence is 13 residues long. The sample belongs to a study of human T cells and chemical hapten exposure. Study summary: The patch tests put 0.01% DPC on the skin of the upper back and were read 6 days later. Small volume differences among pooled libraries mainly caused per-sample TCR yield variation.

The chain combines TRBV11-2 with TRBJ2-3; D remains unclear. This sequence was found in a woman between 45 and 60 years old with alopecia areata. Some clones in this sample may be carry-over from other donors' samples. This specimen consisted of whole blood, obtained in connection with sensitization to the hapten diphenylcyclopropenone (DPC). The DNA for the CDR3 is TGTGCCAGCAGCCTATTCAGCACAGATACGCAGTATTTT. It is translated as CASSLFSTDTQYF.